Listed below are T cell receptor beta chains from one sample, sequenced in a study of CD8 T cells in ankylosing spondylitis. TCRdb ran MiXCR on the 5' RACE reads and lists one entry per CDR3 protein. The sample shows 250,000 to 300,000 distinct CDR3 sequences, 18% of them seen only once. The sequencing input was blood, either unsorted or a sorted T cell fraction (not recorded which). Receptors originate from a male donor with ankylosing spondylitis or in good health (not recorded which). The CDR3 runs from the conserved cysteine through the conserved F or W. Clone size appears in some rows only: once, few, many, or a class for an expanded clone.

few,TRBJ2-1,TRBV7-8,CASSLGGYSTYNEQFF
once,TRBJ2-2,TRBV27,CASSSHRLGEVKGTGELFF
many,TRBJ2-7,TRBV9,CASSTSGRAPEQYF
-,TRBJ2-5,TRBV7-8,CASSRGISSETQYF
-,TRBJ2-5,TRBV9,CASRGVQETQYF
-,TRBJ2-7,TRBV15,CATSRDPAPYYEQYF
few,TRBJ1-6,TRBV4-1,CASSQGQGAHSPLHF
-,TRBJ2-7,TRBV20-1,CSAGGERQGAHEQYF
-,TRBJ2-2,TRBV29-1,CSVEGALGAGAGELFF
-,TRBJ2-3,TRBV6-5,CASSYSNSPDTQYF
-,TRBJ2-7,TRBV20-1,CSARDWVDNSYEQYF
many,TRBJ2-3,TRBV29-1,CSVRGSSDTQYF
-,TRBJ1-1,TRBV6-2/TRBV6-3,CASTRGAPEAFF
-,TRBJ1-1,TRBV12-3/TRBV12-4,CASSQRDNMNTEAFF
-,TRBJ2-3,TRBV7-8,CASSFWAGGTTDTQYF
-,TRBJ2-7,TRBV11-2,CASSQVDRGFHEQYF
-,TRBJ2-7,TRBV7-2,CASSPWGGLAGGGEQYF
few,TRBJ2-1,TRBV4-3,CASSQDIGQSSYNEQFF
many,TRBJ2-2,TRBV28,CASYADTGELFF
-,TRBJ2-7,TRBV12-3/TRBV12-4,CASSLATGDYEQYF
few,TRBJ2-1,TRBV20-1,CSAREGGGRQGEQFF
-,TRBJ2-3,TRBV20-1,CSGSSGGSTDTQYF
-,TRBJ2-7,TRBV6-1,CASSEGPLYEQYF
few,TRBJ2-1,TRBV20-1,CSAPPARDSYNEQFF
many,TRBJ2-7,TRBV7-9,CASSPRGIYEQYF
-,TRBJ2-1,TRBV12-3/TRBV12-4,CASSLAQSGYNEQFF
few,TRBJ2-1,TRBV7-9,CASSPTSGIYNEQFF
once,TRBJ1-2,TRBV28,CASSLWTAYGYTF
few,TRBJ2-5,TRBV6-1,CAGEGSRALGRETQYF
-,TRBJ2-3,TRBV7-8,CASSPGRELGLGASDTQYF
many,TRBJ2-3,TRBV29-1,CSAFPGSTDTQYF
-,TRBJ2-1,TRBV4-2,CASSQEPGQGAVNEQFF
few,TRBJ2-3,TRBV6-2/TRBV6-3,CASSYFADTQYF
-,TRBJ2-1,TRBV29-1,CSVVGLAGLYNEQFF
few,TRBJ2-7,TRBV4-3,CASSQDRDYEQYF
-,TRBJ2-3,TRBV6-1,CASSEGILLAGEPDTQYF
few,TRBJ2-7,TRBV6-5,CASSYSGTSGDIYEQYF
-,TRBJ1-4,TRBV12-3/TRBV12-4,CASSPRQTGTEKLFF
few,TRBJ1-2,TRBV6-5,CASSYSSLRDKGGYGYTF
-,TRBJ2-3,TRBV20-1,CSAWEVTDTQYF
few,TRBJ2-1,TRBV29-1,CSETSSRNEQFF
many,TRBJ2-7,TRBV7-9,CASSSLLGNYEQYF
few,TRBJ2-1,TRBV4-3,CASSQDTGALYNEQFF
few,TRBJ1-1,TRBV5-6,CASSLGGTGNTEAFF
few,TRBJ2-5,TRBV3-1,CASSQVVEETQYF